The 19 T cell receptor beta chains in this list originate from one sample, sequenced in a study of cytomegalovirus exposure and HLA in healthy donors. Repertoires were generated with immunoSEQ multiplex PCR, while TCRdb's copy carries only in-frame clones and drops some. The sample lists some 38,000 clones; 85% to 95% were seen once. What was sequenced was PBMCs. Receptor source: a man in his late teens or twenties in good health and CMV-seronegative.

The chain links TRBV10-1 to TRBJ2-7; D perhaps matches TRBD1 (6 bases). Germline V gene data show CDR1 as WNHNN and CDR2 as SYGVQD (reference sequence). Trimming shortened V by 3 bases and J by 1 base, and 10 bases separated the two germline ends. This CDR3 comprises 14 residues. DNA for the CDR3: TGCGCCAGCAGTGACCACAGGGAATCCTACGAGCAGTACTTC. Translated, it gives CASSDHRESYEQYF.

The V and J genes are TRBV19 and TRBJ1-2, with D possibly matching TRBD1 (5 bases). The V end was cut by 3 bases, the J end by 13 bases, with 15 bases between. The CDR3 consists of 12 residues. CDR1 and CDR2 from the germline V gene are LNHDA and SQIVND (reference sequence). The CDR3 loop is CASSIAGQGGTF. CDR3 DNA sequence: TGTGCCAGTAGTATTGCTGGGCAGGGTGGCACCTTC.

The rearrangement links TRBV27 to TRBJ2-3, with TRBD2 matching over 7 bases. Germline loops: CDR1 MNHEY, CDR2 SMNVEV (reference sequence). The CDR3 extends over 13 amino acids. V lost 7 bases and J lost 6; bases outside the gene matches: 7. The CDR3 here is CASKGGSSDTQYF. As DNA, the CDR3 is TGTGCCAGCAAAGGCGGGAGTAGTGATACGCAGTATTTT.

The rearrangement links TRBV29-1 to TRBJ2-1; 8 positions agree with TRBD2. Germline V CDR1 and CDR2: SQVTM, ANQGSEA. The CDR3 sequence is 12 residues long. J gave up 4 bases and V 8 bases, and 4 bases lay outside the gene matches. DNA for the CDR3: TGCAGCCTTAGCGGGGTTTACAATGAGCAGTTCTTC. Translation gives CSLSGVYNEQFF.

This chain's CDR3 is CASSLGHTEAFF. The DNA for the CDR3 is TGTGCCAGCAGCTTGGGGCACACTGAAGCTTTCTTT. The chain joins TRBV5-6 to TRBJ1-1; no clear D. V was pared by 0 bases and J by 3 bases, with 3 bases between. Germline assignment: CDR1 SGHDT and CDR2 YYEEEE. The length of the CDR3 is 12 residues.

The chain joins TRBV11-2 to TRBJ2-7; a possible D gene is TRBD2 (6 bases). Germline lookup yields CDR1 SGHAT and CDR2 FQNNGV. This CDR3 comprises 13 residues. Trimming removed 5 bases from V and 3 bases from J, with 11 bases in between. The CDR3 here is CASSRPGVYEQYF. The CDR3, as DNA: TGTGCCAGCAGCCGACCGGGGGTCTACGAGCAGTACTTC.

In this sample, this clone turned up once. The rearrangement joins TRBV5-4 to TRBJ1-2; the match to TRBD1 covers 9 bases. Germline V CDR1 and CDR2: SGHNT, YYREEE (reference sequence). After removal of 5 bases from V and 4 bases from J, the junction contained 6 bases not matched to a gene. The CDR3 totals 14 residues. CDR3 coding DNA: TGTGCCAGCAGAAAACAGGGGGCTGGCTATGGCTACACCTTC. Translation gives CASRKQGAGYGYTF.

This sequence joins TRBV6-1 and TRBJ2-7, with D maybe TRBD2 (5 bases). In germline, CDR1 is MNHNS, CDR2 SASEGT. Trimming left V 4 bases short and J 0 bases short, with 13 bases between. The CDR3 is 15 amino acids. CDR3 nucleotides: TGTGCCAGCAGTGGGCCGAGGGCTAGCTCCTACGAGCAGTACTTC. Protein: CASSGPRASSYEQYF.

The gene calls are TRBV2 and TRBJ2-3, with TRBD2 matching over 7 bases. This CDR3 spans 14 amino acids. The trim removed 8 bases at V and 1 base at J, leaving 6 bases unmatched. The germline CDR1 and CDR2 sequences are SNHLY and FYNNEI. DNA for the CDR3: TGTGCCAGCCACCGGGACTATGGCACAGATACGCAGTATTTT. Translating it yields CASHRDYGTDTQYF.

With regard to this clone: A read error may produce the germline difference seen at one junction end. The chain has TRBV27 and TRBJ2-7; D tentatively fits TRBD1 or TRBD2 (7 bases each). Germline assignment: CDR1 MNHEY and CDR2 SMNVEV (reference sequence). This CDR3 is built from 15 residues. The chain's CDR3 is CASSVSGGGSYEQYF. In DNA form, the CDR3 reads TGTGCCAGCAGTGTATCAGGGGGGGGCTCCTACGAGCAGTACTTC.

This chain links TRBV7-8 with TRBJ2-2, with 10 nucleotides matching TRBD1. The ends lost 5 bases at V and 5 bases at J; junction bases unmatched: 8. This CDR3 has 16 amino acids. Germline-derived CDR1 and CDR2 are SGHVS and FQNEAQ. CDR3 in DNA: TGTGCCAGCAGCCCGCGGGACAGGGGATGGACCGGGGAGCTGTTTTTT. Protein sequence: CASSPRDRGWTGELFF.

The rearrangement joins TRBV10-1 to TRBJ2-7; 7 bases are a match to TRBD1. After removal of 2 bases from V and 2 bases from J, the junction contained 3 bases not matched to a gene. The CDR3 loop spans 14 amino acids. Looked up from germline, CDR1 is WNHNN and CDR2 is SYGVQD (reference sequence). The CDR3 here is CASSETGQAYEQYF. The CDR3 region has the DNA TGCGCCAGCAGTGAGACCGGACAGGCCTACGAGCAGTACTTC.

The DNA of the CDR3 is TGCGCCAGCAGCCCGGGACTAGCGGGGGGCCCCCTCAATGAGCAGTTCTTC. Encoded protein: CASSPGLAGGPLNEQFF. The chain recombines TRBV5-1 with TRBJ2-1; 15 positions match TRBD2. The CDR3 extends over 17 amino acids. With V trimmed by 4 bases and J by 6 bases, 8 bases remained unmatched. Germline V gives CDR1 SGHRS, CDR2 YFSETQ.

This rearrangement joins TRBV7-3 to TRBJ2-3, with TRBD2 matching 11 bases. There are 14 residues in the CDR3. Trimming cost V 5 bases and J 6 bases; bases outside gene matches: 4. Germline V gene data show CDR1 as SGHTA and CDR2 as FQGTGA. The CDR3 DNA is TGTGCCAGCAGCCGACTAGCGGGGTACGATACGCAGTATTTT. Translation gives CASSRLAGYDTQYF.

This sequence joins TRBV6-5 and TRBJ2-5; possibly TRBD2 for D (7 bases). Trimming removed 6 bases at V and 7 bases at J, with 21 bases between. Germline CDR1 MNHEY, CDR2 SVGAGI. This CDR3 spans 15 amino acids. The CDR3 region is CASSRDWGPGGTQYF. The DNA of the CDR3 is TGTGCCAGCAGCCGAGACTGGGGGCCGGGGGGGACCCAGTACTTC.

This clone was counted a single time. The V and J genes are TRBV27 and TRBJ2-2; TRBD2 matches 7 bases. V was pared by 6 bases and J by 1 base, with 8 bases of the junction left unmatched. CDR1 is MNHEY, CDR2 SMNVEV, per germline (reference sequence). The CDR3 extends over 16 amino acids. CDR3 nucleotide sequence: TGTGCCAGCAGACCCGGGACTAAGAGGAACACCGGGGAGCTGTTTTTT. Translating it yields CASRPGTKRNTGELFF.

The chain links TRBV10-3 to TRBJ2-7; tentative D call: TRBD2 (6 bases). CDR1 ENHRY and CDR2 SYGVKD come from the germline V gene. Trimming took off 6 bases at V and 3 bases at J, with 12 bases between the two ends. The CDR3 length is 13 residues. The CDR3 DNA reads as TGTGCCATCAGGGGAGGACCCCTCTACGAGCAGTACTTC. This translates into CAIRGGPLYEQYF.

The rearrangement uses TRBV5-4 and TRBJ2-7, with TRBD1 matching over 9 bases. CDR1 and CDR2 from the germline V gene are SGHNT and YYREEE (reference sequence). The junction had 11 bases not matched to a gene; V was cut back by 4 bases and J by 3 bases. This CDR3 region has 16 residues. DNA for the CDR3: TGTGCCAGCAGCCCGGGACAGGGCCGAGGCCTCTACGAGCAGTACTTC. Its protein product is CASSPGQGRGLYEQYF.

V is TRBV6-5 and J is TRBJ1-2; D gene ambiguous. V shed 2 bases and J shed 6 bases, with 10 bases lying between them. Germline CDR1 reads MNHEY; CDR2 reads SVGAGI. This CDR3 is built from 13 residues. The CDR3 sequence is CASSYDFSDGYTF. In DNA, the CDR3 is TGTGCCAGCAGTTACGACTTTTCGGATGGCTACACCTTC.